This T cell receptor beta chain was recorded in a study of CD8 T cells in ankylosing spondylitis. Whole-study findings and limits: Ankylosing spondylitis blood appeared to be characterized by a TCR beta motif of 8 or 9 highly homologous variants. Significant enrichment of disease-linked clones was reported in matched ankylosing spondylitis synovial fluid.

TCRdb called the 5' RACE reads again in MiXCR, with one record for every CDR3 protein. Among approximately 210,000 distinct CDR3 sequences listed, 9.5% to 15% were seen once. This clonotype was seen many times. Its antigen is undetermined. The CDR3 spans 13 residues. In germline, CDR1 is DFQATT, CDR2 SNEGSKA (reference sequence). Trimming took off 5 bases at V and 3 bases at J, with 13 bases between the two ends. The source is a male donor with ankylosing spondylitis or in good health (not recorded which). Sequencing was carried out using blood, either unsorted or a sorted T cell fraction (not recorded which). This chain links TRBV20-1 with TRBJ1-2, with unresolved D. The CDR3 DNA reads as TGCAGTGCTGGCTCGGGTGTTGACTATGGCTACACCTTC. Translating gives CSAGSGVDYGYTF.